The 15 T cell receptor beta chains listed next were all sequenced from one sample in a study of blood T cell repertoires in COVID-19. The protocol was immunoSEQ multiplex PCR, while the TCRdb copy is restricted to in-frame clones and leaves out a portion. The profile shows 120,000 or so clones, about four fifths of them singletons. Sequences were obtained from peripheral blood. The origin of the receptors is a woman aged 50 to 65 with acute or convalescent COVID-19.

The V gene is TRBV6-1, the J gene TRBJ1-1; D call uncertain. The CDR3 has 13 residues. Deletions cut 3 bases from V and 3 bases from J, with 8 bases between. Germline-derived CDR1 and CDR2 are MNHNS and SASEGT. The CDR3 DNA is TGTGCCAGCAGTGAGATGAGGGACACTGAAGCTTTCTTT. This codes for CASSEMRDTEAFF.

The genes are TRBV18 and TRBJ2-3; 13 bases map to TRBD2. Germline V gives CDR1 KGHSH, CDR2 LQKENI. CDR3 length: 19 residues. The junction had 11 bases not matched to a gene; V was cut back by 3 bases and J by 2 bases. CDR3 loop: CASSPIWSTSGGATDTQYF. DNA of the CDR3: TGTGCCAGCTCACCTATCTGGTCAACTAGCGGGGGGGCCACAGATACGCAGTATTTT.

The chain recombines TRBV19 with TRBJ2-1; TRBD1 agrees at 7 bases. The V and J ends lost 8 bases and 0 bases, in that order; junction bases with no gene match: 7. This CDR3 is built from 15 residues. Germline assignment: CDR1 LNHDA and CDR2 SQIVND (reference sequence). The CDR3 loop is CASSRGWGSYNEQFF. For the CDR3, the DNA is TGTGCCAGTTCCAGGGGGTGGGGCTCCTACAATGAGCAGTTCTTC.

For the CDR3, the DNA is TGTGCCAGCAGTGGTCCCCGACAGGGTAATGAGCAGTTCTTC. This translates into CASSGPRQGNEQFF. The V gene is TRBV25-1, the J gene TRBJ2-1, with TRBD1 matching 7 bases. The germline CDR1 and CDR2 sequences are MGHDK and SYGVNS. This CDR3 contains 14 residues. J was trimmed by 7 bases and V by 4 bases; bases with no gene match: 7.

This clone was seen many times. This chain's CDR3 is CASSKGQSTYEQYF. As DNA, the CDR3 is TGTGCCAGCAGCAAGGGACAGAGTACCTACGAGCAGTACTTC. V usage is TRBV7-2 and J usage is TRBJ2-7, with TRBD1 matching 7 bases. CDR3 length: 14 residues. Germline CDR1 and CDR2: SGHTA and FQGNSA. Trimming at V came to 5 bases and at J to 2 bases, leaving 6 bases not matched to a gene.

A remark on this clone: The same CDR3 can be traced to other DNA sequences in this sample. This sequence joins TRBV19 and TRBJ2-2, with a weak D call TRBD1 (5 bases). The V gene lost 3 bases and the J gene lost 3 bases, with 8 bases spanning the gap. Germline CDR1 and CDR2: LNHDA and SQIVND (reference sequence). This CDR3 is built from 14 residues. CDR3 protein: CASSIVRDTGELFF. In nucleotides, the CDR3 is TGTGCCAGTAGTATTGTCAGGGACACCGGGGAGCTGTTTTTT.

J is TRBJ1-2 and V is TRBV12-3 or TRBV12-4, with 7 bases aligning to TRBD1. Trimming removed 4 bases from V and 7 bases from J; junction bases left unmatched: 3. CDR3 length equals 12 residues. CDR3 in DNA: TGTGCCAGCAGTTCACAGGGGTTTGGCTACACCTTC. Amino acids: CASSSQGFGYTF.

The J gene is TRBJ2-7, the V gene TRBV3-1 (or the pseudogene TRBV3-2); TRBD2 agrees at 11 bases. V gave up 4 bases and J gave up 9 bases; unmatched junction bases: 14. CDR1 is LGHDT, CDR2 YNNKEL, per germline (reference sequence). CDR3 length: 16 residues. The CDR3 coding sequence is TGTGCCAGCAGCCGAAACCTAGCGGGGGGACCTGGTGGGCAGTACTTC. This gives the protein CASSRNLAGGPGGQYF.

The chain recombines TRBV5-6 with TRBJ1-5; tentatively, D is TRBD1 (6 bases). Trimming pared 3 bases from V and 3 bases from J, leaving 16 bases between. Germline CDR1 SGHDT, CDR2 YYEEEE. The CDR3 length is 16 residues. The CDR3 DNA is TGTGCCAGCAGCTCTACGGGGGGGGCCAACAATCAGCCCCAGCATTTT. It codes for CASSSTGGANNQPQHF.

The V gene is TRBV5-1, the J gene TRBJ2-2; maybe TRBD2 (7 bases). The CDR3 contains 14 residues. The germline CDR1 and CDR2 sequences are SGHRS and YFSETQ. Trimming shortened V by 4 bases and J by 8 bases, and 15 bases separated the two germline ends. As DNA, the CDR3 is TGCGCCAGCAGCGAAGAGGGGGGGCGAGGGGAGCTGTTTTTT. Amino acid sequence: CASSEEGGRGELFF.

V and J are TRBV7-2 and TRBJ2-3; perhaps TRBD2 as D (7 bases). V was shortened by 1 base and J by 2 bases, with 13 bases between the two germline ends. Germline CDR1 reads SGHTA; CDR2 reads FQGNSA. The CDR3 extends over 16 amino acids. For the CDR3, the DNA is TGTGCCAGCAGCTTAGGGGCGGGGGCCAACACAGATACGCAGTATTTT. This gives the protein CASSLGAGANTDTQYF.

The chain joins TRBV19 to TRBJ1-5; no clear D. Germline CDR1 and CDR2: LNHDA and SQIVND (reference sequence). V shed 8 bases and J shed 3 bases, with 23 bases lying between them. CDR3 size: 17 residues. The DNA of the CDR3 is TGTGCCAGTTCTTCCTCGGCCAGGAGGCATATCAATCAGCCCCAGCATTTT. This gives the protein CASSSSARRHINQPQHF.

The gene calls are TRBV2 and TRBJ1-5; 7 nucleotides agree with TRBD1. V shed 6 bases, J shed 2 bases, and the junction held 7 bases outside the gene matches. This CDR3 is built from 15 residues. Germline V gives CDR1 SNHLY, CDR2 FYNNEI. Written as DNA, the CDR3 is TGTGCCAGCAGAGACCGGACAGGCGGCAATCAGCCCCAGCATTTT. Protein sequence: CASRDRTGGNQPQHF.

The V and J genes are TRBV19 and TRBJ2-7; 9 positions agree with TRBD1. The CDR3 length is 15 residues. Germline V gene data show CDR1 as LNHDA and CDR2 as SQIVND (reference sequence). Trimming cost V 6 bases and J 5 bases; bases outside gene matches: 11. CDR3 nucleotides: TGTGCCAGTAGCCCGGTACAACAGGGGGCGGACGAGCAGTACTTC. Translated, it gives CASSPVQQGADEQYF.

The chain recombines TRBV6-5 with TRBJ1-3, with D possibly TRBD1 on 6 matching bases. Germline-derived CDR1 and CDR2 are MNHEY and SVGAGI. CDR3 length: 14 amino acids. V was trimmed by 6 bases and J by 4 bases, leaving 13 bases between them. The CDR3 region has the DNA TGTGCCAGCAGAAGACAGGATGGAGGAAACACCATATATTTT. It specifies CASRRQDGGNTIYF.